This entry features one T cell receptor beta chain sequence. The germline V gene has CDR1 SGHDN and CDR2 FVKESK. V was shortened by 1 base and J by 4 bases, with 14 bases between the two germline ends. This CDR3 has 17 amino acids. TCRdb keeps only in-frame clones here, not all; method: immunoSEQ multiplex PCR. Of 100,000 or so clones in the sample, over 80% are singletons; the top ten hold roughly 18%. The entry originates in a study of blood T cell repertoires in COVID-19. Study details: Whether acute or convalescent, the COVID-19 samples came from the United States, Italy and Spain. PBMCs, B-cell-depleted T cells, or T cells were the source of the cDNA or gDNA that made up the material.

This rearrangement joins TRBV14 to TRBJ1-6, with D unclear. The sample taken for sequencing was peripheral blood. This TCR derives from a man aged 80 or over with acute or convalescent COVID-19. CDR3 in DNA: TGTGCCAGCAGCCAAGTCTCCTCGTCGGTGTATAATTCACCCCTCCACTTT. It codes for CASSQVSSSVYNSPLHF.